This TCR beta chain is from a study of shared clonotypes between healthy human individuals. Per germline, CDR1 LGHNA and CDR2 YSLEER. Trimming took 2 bases from V and 3 from J; bases not matched to a gene: 4. This CDR3 contains 15 residues. Generated by immunoSEQ multiplex PCR, the TCRdb table keeps only in-frame clones and is missing some. The sample includes about a million clones, 77% of them seen just once. The V and J genes are TRBV4-3 and TRBJ1-5; 7 nucleotides align to TRBD1. The sample taken for sequencing was memory CD4+ T cells from PBMCs. Subset of the sample: CD45RA-negative fraction. The receptor was isolated from a man in his late teens or twenties in good health. Some clones in this sample may be carry-over from other donors' samples. CDR3: CASSQRQGANQPQHF. The CDR3 nucleotides read TGCGCCAGCAGCCAAAGACAGGGCGCCAATCAGCCCCAGCATTTT.